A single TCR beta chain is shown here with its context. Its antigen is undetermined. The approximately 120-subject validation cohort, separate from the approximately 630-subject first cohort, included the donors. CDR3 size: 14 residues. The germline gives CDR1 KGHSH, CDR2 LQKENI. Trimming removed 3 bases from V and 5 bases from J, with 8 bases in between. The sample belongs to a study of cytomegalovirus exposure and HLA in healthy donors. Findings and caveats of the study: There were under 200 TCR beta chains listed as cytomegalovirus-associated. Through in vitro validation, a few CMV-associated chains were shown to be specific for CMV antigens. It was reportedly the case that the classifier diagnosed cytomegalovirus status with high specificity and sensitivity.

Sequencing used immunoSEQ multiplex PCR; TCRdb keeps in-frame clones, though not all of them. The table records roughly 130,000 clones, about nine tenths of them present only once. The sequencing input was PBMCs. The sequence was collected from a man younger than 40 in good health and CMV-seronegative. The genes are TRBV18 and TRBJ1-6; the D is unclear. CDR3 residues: CASSPVLDNSPLHF. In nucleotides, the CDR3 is TGTGCCAGCTCACCGGTATTAGATAATTCACCCCTCCACTTT.